This T cell receptor beta chain was retrieved from a study of T-cell reconstitution after alpha-beta-depleted transplantation in children. The library targeted TCRbeta and was prepared with unique molecular identifiers. TCRdb redid the calling of the PCR reads with MiXCR, one entry per CDR3 protein. The profile shows approximately 270,000 distinct CDR3 sequences, almost 10% of them singletons. Trimming took off 6 bases at V and 6 bases at J, with 15 bases between the two ends. The germline gives CDR1 SNHLY, CDR2 FYNNEI. The CDR3 is made up of 14 amino acids. The gene calls are TRBV2 and TRBJ1-5; perhaps TRBD1 as D (6 bases). The sequence derives from a human donor who donated a stem cell graft to a child with SCID. Specimen: PBMCs from the stem cell graft donor, collected from the stem cell graft. CDR3 nucleotide sequence: TGTGCCAGCAGCGAGGACAGTCCGGTTCAGCCCCAGCATTTT. Translating it yields CASSEDSPVQPQHF.